This T cell receptor (beta chain) was captured by sequencing in a study of T cells after yellow fever vaccination. Study-wide results and limits: Weaker overall, the secondary response nonetheless peaked faster (day 5 versus 15). Abundant clonotypes from the bulk population could contaminate FACS-sorted repertoires. Clonotype sharing between CD4 and CD8 compartments was small.

As for this clonotype: Its antigen is unidentified.

Researchers made TCR cDNA using 5'RACE template switching, and this step added a universal primer site and UMIs. TCRdb analysed the 5' RACE reads with MiXCR anew, one entry per CDR3 protein. The sample shows about 69,000 distinct CDR3 sequences, 5.9% of them seen only once. This sequence originates from a man in his late teens or twenties who received the YFV17D yellow fever vaccine. The specimen comprised CD4+ T cells sorted from PBMCs, sampled roughly 15 days after the first yellow fever vaccination.

The chain's CDR3 is CAWSNLRGAETQYF. DNA for the CDR3: TGTGCCTGGAGTAACCTCCGGGGGGCTGAGACCCAGTACTTC. The chain recombines TRBV30 with TRBJ2-5; tentative D call: TRBD2 (7 bases). The CDR3 contains 14 residues. The ends were cut back, 2 bases at V and 5 bases at J, with 15 bases in the middle. Looked up from germline, CDR1 is GTSNPN and CDR2 is SVGIG (reference sequence).